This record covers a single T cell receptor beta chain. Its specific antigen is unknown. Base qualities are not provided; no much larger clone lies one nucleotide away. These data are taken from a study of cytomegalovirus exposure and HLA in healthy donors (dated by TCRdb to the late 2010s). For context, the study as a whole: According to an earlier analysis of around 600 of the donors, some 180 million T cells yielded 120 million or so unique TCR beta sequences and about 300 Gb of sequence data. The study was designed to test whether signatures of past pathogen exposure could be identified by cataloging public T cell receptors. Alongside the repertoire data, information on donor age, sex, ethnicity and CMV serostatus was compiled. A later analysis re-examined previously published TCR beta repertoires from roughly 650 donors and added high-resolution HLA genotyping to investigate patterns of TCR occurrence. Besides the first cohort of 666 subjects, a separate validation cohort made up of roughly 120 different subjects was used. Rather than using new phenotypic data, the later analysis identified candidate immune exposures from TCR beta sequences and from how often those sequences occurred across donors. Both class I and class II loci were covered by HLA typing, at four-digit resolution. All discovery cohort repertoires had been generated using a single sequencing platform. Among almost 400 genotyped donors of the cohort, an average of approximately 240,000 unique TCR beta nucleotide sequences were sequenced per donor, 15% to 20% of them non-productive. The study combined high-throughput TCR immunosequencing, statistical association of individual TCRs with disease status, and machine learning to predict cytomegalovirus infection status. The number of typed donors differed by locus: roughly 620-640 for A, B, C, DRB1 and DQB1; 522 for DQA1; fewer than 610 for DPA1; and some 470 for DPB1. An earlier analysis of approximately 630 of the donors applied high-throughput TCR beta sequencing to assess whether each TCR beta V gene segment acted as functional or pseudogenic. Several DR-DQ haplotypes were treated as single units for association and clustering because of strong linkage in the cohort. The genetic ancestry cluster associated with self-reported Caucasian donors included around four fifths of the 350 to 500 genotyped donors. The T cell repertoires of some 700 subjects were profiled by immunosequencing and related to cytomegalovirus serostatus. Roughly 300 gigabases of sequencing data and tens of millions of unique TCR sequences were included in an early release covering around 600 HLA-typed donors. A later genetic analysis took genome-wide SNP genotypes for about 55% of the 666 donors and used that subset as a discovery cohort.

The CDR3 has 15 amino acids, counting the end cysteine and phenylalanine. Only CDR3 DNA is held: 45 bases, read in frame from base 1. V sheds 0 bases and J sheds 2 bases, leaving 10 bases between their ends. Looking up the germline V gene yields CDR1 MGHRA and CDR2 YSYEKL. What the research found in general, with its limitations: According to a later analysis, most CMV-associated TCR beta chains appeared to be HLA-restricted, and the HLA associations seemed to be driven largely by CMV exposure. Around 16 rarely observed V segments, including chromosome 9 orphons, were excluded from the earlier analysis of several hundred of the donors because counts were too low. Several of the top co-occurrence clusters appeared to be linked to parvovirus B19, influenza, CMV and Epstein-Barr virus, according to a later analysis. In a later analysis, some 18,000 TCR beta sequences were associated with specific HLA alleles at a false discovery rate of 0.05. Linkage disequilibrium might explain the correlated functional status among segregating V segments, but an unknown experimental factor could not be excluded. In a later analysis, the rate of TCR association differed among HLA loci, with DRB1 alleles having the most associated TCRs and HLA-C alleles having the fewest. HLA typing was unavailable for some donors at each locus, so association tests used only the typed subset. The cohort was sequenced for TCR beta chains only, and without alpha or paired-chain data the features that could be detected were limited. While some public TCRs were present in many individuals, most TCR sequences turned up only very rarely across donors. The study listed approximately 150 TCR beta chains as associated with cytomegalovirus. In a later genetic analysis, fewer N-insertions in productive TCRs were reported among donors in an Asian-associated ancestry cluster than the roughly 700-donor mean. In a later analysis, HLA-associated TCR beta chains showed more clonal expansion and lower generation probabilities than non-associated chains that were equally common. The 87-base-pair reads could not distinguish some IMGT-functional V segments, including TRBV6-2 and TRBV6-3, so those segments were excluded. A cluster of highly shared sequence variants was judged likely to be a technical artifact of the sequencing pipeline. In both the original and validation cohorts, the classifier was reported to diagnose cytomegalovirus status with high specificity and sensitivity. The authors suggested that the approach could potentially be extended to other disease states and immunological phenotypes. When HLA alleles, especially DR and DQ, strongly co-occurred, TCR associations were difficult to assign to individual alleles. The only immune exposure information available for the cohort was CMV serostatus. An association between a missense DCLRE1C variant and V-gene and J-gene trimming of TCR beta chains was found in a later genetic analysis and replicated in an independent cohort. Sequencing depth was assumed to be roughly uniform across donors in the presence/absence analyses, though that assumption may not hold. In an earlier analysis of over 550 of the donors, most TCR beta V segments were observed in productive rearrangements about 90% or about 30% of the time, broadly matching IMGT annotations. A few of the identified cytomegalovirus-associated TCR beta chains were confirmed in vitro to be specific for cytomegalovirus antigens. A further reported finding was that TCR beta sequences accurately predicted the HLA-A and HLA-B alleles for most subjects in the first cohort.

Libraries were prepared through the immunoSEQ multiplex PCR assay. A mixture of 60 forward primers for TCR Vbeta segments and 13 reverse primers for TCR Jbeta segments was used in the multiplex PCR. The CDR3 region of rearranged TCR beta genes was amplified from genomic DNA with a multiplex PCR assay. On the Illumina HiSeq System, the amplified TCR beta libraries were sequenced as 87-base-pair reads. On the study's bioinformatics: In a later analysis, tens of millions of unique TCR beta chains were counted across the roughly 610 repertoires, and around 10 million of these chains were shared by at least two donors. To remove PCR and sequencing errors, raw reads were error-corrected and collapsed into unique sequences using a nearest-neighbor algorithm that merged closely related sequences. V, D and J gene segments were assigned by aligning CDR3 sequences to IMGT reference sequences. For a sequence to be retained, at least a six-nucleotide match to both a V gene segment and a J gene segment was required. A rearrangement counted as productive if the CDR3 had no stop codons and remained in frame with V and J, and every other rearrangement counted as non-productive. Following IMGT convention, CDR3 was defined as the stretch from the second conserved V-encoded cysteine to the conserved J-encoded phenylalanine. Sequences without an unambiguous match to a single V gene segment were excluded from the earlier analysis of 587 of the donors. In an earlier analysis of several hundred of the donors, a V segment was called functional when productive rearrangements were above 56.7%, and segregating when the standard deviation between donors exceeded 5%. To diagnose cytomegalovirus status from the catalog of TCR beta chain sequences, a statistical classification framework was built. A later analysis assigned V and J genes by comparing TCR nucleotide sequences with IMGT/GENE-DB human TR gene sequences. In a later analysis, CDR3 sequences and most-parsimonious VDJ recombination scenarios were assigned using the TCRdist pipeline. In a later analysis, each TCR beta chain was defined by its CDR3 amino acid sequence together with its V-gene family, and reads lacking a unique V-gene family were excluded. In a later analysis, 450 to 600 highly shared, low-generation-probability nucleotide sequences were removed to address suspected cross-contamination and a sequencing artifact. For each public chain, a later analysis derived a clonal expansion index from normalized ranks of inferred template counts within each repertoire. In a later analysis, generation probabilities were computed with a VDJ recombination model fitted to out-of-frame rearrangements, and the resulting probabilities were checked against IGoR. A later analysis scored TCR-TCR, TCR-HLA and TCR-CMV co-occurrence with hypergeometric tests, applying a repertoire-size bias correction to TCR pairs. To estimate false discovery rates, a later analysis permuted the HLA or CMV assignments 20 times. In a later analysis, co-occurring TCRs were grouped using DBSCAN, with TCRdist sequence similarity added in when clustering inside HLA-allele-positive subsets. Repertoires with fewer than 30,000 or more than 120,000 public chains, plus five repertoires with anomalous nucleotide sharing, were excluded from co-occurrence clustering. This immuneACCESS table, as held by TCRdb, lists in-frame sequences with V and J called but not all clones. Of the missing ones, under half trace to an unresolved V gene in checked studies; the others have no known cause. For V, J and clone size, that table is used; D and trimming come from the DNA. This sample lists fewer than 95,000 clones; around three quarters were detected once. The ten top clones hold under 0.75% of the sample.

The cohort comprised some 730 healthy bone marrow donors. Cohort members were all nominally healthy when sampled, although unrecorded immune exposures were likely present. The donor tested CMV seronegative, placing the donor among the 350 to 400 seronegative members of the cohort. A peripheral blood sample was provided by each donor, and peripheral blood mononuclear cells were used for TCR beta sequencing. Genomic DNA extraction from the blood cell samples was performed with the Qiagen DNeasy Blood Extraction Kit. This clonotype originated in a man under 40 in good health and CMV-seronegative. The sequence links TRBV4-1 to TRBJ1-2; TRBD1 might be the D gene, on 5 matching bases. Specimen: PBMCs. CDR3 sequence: CASSQDQGQNYGYTF. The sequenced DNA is TGCGCCAGCAGCCAAGATCAGGGTCAAAACTATGGCTACACCTTC.